This T cell receptor (beta chain) was documented in a study of blood T cells in healthy people across ages. Study results and limitations: Age brought a roughly linear fall in TCR beta diversity measured per million T cells.

The germline V gene has CDR1 SGHVS and CDR2 FNYEAQ. The CDR3 is 12 amino acids. The V and J ends lost 1 base and 5 bases respectively, with 6 bases between them. The second PCR ran roughly 6 to 12 cycles with a sample-barcoded 5' primer and J-beta primers. Each CDR3 protein gets one entry after TCRdb re-called the 5' RACE reads with MiXCR. Counted here are around 1,500,000 distinct CDR3 sequences, 28% occurring once; the ten biggest clones make up over 7%. This clonotype occurred many times. Its antigen is currently unknown. The sample was blood. The TCR was taken from a woman in her 30s in good health. This sequence joins TRBV7-6 and TRBJ2-7; unclear D gene. CDR3 amino acids: CASSLVPNEQYF. The CDR3 DNA reads as TGTGCCAGCAGCTTAGTTCCAAACGAGCAGTACTTC.